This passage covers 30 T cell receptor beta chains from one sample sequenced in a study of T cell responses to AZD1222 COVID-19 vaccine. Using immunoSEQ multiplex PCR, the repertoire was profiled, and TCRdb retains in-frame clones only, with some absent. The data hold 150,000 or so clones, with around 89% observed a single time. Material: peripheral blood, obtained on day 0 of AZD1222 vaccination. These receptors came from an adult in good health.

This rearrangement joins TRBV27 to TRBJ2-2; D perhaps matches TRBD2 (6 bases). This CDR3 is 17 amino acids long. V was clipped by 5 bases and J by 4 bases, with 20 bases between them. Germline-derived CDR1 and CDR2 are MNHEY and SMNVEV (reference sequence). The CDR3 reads CASSPATSRVVTGELFF. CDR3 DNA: TGTGCCAGCAGTCCGGCGACTAGTCGTGTGGTCACCGGGGAGCTGTTTTTT.

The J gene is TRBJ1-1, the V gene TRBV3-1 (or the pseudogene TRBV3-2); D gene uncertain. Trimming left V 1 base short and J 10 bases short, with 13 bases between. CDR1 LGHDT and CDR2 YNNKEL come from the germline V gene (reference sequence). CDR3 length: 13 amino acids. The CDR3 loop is CASSQGLGMRAFF. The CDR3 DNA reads TGTGCCAGCAGCCAAGGGTTAGGGATGAGAGCTTTCTTT.

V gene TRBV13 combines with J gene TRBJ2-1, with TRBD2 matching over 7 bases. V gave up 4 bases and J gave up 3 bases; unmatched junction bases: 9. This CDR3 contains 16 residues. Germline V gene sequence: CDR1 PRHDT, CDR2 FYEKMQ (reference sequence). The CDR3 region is CASSWGRGDYYNEQFF. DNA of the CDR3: TGTGCCAGCAGCTGGGGCCGGGGGGACTACTACAATGAGCAGTTCTTC.

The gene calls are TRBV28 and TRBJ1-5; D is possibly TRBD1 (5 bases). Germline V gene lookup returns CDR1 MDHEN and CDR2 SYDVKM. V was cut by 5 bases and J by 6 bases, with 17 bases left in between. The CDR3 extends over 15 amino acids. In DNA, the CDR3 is TGTGCCAGCAGTCTTCCTCAGGGTGACACTCAGCCCCAGCATTTT. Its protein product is CASSLPQGDTQPQHF.

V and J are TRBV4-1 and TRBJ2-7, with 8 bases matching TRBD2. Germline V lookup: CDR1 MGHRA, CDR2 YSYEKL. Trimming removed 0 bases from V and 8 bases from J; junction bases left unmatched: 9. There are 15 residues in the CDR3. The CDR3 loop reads CASSQDFREGLQQYF. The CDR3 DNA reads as TGCGCCAGCAGCCAAGATTTCCGGGAGGGCCTCCAGCAGTACTTC.

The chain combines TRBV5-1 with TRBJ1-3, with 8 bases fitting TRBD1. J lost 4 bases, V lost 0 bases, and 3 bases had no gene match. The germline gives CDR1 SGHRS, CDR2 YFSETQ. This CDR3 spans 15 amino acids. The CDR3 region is CASSLGGQGGNTIYF. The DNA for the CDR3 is TGCGCCAGCAGCTTGGGCGGACAGGGAGGAAACACCATATATTTT.

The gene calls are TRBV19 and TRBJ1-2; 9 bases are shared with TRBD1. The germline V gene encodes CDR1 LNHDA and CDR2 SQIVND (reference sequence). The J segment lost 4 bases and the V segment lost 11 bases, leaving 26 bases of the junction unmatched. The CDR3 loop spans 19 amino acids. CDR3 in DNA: TGTGCCGTAAGGGTTCCGCCGGGACAGGGATCCTCGGAGGCCTATGGCTACACCTTC. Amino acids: CAVRVPPGQGSSEAYGYTF.

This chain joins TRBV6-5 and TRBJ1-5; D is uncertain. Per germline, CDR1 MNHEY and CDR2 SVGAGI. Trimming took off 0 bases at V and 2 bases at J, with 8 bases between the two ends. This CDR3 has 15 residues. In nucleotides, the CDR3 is TGTGCCAGCAGTTACTCACGGGTGGGCAATCAGCCCCAGCATTTT. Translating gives CASSYSRVGNQPQHF.

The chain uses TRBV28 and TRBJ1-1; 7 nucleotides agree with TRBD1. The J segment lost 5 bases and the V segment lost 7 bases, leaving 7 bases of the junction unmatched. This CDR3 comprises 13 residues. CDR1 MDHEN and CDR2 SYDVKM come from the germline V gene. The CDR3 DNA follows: TGTGCCAGCACCGAAGGACAGGAGACTGAAGCTTTCTTT. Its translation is CASTEGQETEAFF.

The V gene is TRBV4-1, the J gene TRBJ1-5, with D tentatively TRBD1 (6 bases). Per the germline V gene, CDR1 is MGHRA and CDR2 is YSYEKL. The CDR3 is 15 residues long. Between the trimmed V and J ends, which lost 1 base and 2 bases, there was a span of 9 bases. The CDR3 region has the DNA TGCGCCAGCAGCCAAGGACAGGCCGGCAATCAGCCCCAGCATTTT. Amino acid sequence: CASSQGQAGNQPQHF.

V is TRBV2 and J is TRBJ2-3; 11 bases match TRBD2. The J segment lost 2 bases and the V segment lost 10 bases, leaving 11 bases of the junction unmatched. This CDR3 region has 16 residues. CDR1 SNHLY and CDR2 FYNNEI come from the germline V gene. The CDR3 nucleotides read TGTGCCACCCTAGAAACTAGCGGGGGCTTCACAGATACGCAGTATTTT. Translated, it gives CATLETSGGFTDTQYF.

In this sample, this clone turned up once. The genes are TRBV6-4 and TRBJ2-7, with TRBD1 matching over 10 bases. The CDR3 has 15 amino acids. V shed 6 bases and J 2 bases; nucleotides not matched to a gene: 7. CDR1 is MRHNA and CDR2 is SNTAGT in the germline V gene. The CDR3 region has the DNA TGTGCCAGCAGATCCGGGACAGGGGATCCCTACGAGCAGTACTTC. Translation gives CASRSGTGDPYEQYF.

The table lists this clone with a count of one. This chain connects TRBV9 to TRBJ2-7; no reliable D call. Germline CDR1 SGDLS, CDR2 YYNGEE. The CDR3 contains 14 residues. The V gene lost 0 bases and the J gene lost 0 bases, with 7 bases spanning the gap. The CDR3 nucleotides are TGTGCCAGCAGCGTAGACCTGGGCTCCTACGAGCAGTACTTC. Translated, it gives CASSVDLGSYEQYF.

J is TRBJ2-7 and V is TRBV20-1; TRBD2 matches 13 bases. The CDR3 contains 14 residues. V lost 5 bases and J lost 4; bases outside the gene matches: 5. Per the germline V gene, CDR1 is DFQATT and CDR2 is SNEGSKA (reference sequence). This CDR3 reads CSACETSGRYEQYF. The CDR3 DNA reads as TGCAGTGCTTGTGAGACTAGCGGGAGGTACGAGCAGTACTTC.

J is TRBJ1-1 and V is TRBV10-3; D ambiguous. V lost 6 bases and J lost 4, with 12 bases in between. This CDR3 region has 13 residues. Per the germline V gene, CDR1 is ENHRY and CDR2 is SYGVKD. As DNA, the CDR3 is TGTGCCATCAGCCGGGAACGTATCACTGAAGCTTTCTTT. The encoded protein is CAISRERITEAFF.

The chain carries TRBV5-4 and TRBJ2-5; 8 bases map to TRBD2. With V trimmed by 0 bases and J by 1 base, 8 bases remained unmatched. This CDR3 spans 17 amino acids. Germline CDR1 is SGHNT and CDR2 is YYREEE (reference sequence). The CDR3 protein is CASSLGVAGTAQETQYF. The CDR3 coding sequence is TGTGCCAGCAGCTTGGGAGTAGCGGGAACGGCCCAAGAGACCCAGTACTTC.

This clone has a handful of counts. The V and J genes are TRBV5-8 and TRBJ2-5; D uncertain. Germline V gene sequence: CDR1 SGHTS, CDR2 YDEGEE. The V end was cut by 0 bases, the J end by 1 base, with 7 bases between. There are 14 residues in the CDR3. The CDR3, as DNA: TGTGCCAGCAGCTTGGCCAGCCTCCAAGAGACCCAGTACTTC. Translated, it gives CASSLASLQETQYF. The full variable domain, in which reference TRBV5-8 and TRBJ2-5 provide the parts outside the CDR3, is EAGVTQSPTHLIKTRGQQATLRCSPISGHTSVYWYQQALGLGLQFLLWYDEGEERNRGNFPPRFSGRQFPNYSSELNVNALELEDSALYLCASSLASLQETQYFGPGTRLLVL.

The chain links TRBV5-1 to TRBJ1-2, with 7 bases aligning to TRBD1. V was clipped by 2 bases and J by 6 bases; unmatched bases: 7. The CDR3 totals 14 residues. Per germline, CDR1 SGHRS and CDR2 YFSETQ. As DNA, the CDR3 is TGCGCCAGCAGCTTCCAGGGGGGCGCGGATGGCTACACCTTC. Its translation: CASSFQGGADGYTF.

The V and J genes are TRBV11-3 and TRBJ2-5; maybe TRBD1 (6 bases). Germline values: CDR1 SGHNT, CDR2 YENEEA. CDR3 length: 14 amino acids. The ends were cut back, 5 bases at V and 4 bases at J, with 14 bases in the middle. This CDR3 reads CASSPTGNRETQYF. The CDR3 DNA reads TGTGCCAGCAGCCCTACAGGGAACCGAGAGACCCAGTACTTC.

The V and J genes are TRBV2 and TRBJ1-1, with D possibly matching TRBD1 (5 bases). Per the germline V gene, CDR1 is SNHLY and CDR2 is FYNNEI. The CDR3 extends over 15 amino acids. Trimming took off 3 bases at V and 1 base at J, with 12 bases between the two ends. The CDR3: CASSESPQGNTEAFF. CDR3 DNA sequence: TGTGCCAGCAGTGAGAGTCCCCAGGGGAACACTGAAGCTTTCTTT.

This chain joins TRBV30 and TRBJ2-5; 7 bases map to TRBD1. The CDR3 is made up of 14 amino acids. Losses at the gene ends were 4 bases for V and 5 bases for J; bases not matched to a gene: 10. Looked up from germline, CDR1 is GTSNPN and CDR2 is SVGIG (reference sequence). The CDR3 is CAWNRGGGEETQYF. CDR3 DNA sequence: TGTGCCTGGAACCGAGGGGGCGGCGAGGAGACCCAGTACTTC.

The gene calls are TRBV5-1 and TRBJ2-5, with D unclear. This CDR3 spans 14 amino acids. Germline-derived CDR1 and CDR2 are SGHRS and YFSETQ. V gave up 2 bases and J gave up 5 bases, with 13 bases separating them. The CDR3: CASSFIGMGETQYF. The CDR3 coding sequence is TGCGCCAGCAGCTTTATAGGGATGGGGGAGACCCAGTACTTC.

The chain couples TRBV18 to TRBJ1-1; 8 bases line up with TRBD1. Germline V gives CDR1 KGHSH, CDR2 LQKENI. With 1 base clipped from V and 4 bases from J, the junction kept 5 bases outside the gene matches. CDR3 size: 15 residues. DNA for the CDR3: TGTGCCAGCTCACCACGGGGACAGGTTGGCACTGAAGCTTTCTTT. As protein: CASSPRGQVGTEAFF. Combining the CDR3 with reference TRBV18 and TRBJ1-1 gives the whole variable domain NAGVMQNPRHLVRRRGQEARLRCSPMKGHSHVYWYRQLPEEGLKFMVYLQKENIIDESGMPKERFSAEFPKEGPSILRIQQVVRGDSAAYFCASSPRGQVGTEAFFGQGTRLTVV.

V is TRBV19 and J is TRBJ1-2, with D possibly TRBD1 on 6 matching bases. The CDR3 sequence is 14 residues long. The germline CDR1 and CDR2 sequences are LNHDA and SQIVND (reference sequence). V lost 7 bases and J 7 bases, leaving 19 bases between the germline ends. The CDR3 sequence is CASTPQQGEAGYTF. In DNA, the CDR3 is TGTGCCAGTACCCCCCAACAGGGAGAGGCTGGCTACACCTTC.

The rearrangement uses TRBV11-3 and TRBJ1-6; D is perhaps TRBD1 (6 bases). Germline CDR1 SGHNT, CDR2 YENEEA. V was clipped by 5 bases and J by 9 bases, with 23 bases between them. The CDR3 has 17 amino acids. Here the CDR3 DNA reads TGTGCCAGCAGCCTTTTACAGGGCGGGATTGCAGGTTCACCCCTCCACTTT. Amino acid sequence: CASSLLQGGIAGSPLHF.

DNA of the CDR3: TGTGCCAGCAGCCCGGGACTAGCGGGACGCAATGAGCAGTTCTTC. Protein sequence: CASSPGLAGRNEQFF. V and J are TRBV6-4 and TRBJ2-1; 13 nucleotides line up with TRBD2. The CDR3 is 15 amino acids. The germline V gene has CDR1 MRHNA and CDR2 SNTAGT. Trimming cost V 6 bases and J 6 bases; bases outside gene matches: 5.

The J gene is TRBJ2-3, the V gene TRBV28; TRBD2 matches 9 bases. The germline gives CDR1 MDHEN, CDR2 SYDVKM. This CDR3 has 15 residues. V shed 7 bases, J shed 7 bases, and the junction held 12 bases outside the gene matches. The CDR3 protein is CASKIWREGINTQYF. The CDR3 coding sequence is TGTGCCAGCAAAATATGGCGGGAGGGGATAAATACGCAGTATTTT.

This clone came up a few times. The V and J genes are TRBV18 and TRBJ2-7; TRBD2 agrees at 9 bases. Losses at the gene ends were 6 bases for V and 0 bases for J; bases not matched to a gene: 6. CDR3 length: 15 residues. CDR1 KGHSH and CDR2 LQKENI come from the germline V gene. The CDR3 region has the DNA TGTGCCAGCTCCCCCAAGCGGGGGGACTCCTACGAGCAGTACTTC. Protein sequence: CASSPKRGDSYEQYF.

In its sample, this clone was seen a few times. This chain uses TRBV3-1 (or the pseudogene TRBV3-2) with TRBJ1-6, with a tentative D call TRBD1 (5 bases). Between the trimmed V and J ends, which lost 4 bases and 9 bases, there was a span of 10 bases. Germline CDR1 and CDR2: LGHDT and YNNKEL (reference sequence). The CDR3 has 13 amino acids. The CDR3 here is CASSLREGSPLHF. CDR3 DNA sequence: TGTGCCAGCAGCCTCAGGGAGGGTTCACCCCTCCACTTT.

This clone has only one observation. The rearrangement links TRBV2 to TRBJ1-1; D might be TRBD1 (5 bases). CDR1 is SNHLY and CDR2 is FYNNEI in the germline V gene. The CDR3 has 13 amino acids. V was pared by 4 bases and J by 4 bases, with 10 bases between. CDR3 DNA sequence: TGTGCCAGCAGTGTAGGGGTCGGCACTGAAGCTTTCTTT. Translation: CASSVGVGTEAFF.